These 14 T cell receptor beta chains were sequenced from one sample in a study of healthy donors' naive CD4 and CD8 T cells. A linear amplification protocol produced the TCR libraries from around 0.55 ug of total RNA. TCRdb used MiXCR to reprocess the reads, holding one entry per CDR3 protein. Here the sample spans 150,000 to 200,000 distinct CDR3 sequences, 65% to 75% being singletons. The specimen was naive CD4+ and CD8+ T cells sorted from blood, pooled from several donors. These receptors were taken from a pool of human donors in good health; the sample pools cells from several healthy donors.

The rearrangement uses TRBV18 and TRBJ1-5; D remains ambiguous. V lost 5 bases to trimming and J lost 0 bases, with 14 bases between them. CDR1 is KGHSH, CDR2 LQKENI, per germline. The CDR3 totals 16 residues. CDR3 coding DNA: TGTGCCAGCTCAACAAGTAAAGAGTATAGCAATCAGCCCCAGCATTTT. This translates into CASSTSKEYSNQPQHF.

This clonotype was found once. V gene TRBV29-1 combines with J gene TRBJ1-2; TRBD1 matches 7 bases. V dropped 2 bases and J dropped 4; count of bases not matched to a gene: 7. Germline-derived CDR1 and CDR2 are SQVTM and ANQGSEA. This CDR3 spans 14 amino acids. The CDR3 loop reads CSVETGEGPYGYTF. The CDR3 coding sequence is TGCAGCGTTGAAACAGGGGAGGGGCCCTATGGCTACACCTTC.

This clonotype was detected once. V gene TRBV5-4 combines with J gene TRBJ2-1, with 8 bases identical to TRBD1. The CDR3 spans 14 residues. Looked up from germline, CDR1 is SGHNT and CDR2 is YYREEE (reference sequence). The ends lost 2 bases at V and 5 bases at J; junction bases unmatched: 3. The CDR3 loop is CASSLQGVDNEQFF. In DNA, the CDR3 is TGTGCCAGCAGCTTACAGGGGGTCGACAATGAGCAGTTCTTC.

The rearrangement joins TRBV29-1 to TRBJ2-7, with TRBD1 matching over 9 bases. Germline V gene sequence: CDR1 SQVTM, CDR2 ANQGSEA. The V segment lost 0 bases and the J segment 3 bases; nucleotides outside the gene matches: 3. The CDR3 consists of 14 residues. The CDR3 nucleotides read TGCAGCGTTGAAGAACCGGACAGGGGCTACGAGCAGTACTTC. Protein sequence: CSVEEPDRGYEQYF.

J is TRBJ1-1 and V is TRBV29-1; maybe TRBD1 (6 bases). The V end lost 6 bases, the J end lost 7 bases, and 15 bases lay between the germline ends. The CDR3 sequence is 12 residues long. Per the germline V gene, CDR1 is SQVTM and CDR2 is ANQGSEA. Here the CDR3 reads CSVAGGRIEAFF. The CDR3 nucleotides are TGCAGCGTGGCTGGGGGGCGCATTGAAGCTTTCTTT. Together with reference TRBV29-1 and TRBJ1-1, the CDR3 gives the full variable domain: SAVISQKPSRDICQRGTSLTIQCQVDSQVTMMFWYRQQPGQSLTLIATANQGSEATYESGFVIDKFPISRPNLTFSTLTVSNMSPEDSSIYLCSVAGGRIEAFFGQGTRLTVV.

V gene TRBV19 combines with J gene TRBJ1-5; no reliable D call. The CDR3 sequence is 16 residues long. Looked up from germline, CDR1 is LNHDA and CDR2 is SQIVND (reference sequence). Deletions cut 3 bases from V and 4 bases from J, with 16 bases between. The CDR3 sequence: CASSMVAGGGNQPQHF. The CDR3 DNA follows: TGTGCCAGTAGTATGGTAGCGGGAGGAGGGAATCAGCCCCAGCATTTT. The full variable domain, rest sourced from reference TRBV19 and TRBJ1-5, is DGGITQSPKYLFRKEGQNVTLSCEQNLNHDAMYWYRQDPGQGLRLIYYSQIVNDFQKGDIAEGYSVSREKKESFPLTVTSAQKNPTAFYLCASSMVAGGGNQPQHFGDGTRLSIL.

This clonotype was seen a handful of times. This chain uses TRBV6-5 with TRBJ1-2, with D possibly matching TRBD1 (6 bases). The CDR3 is 16 amino acids. CDR1 is MNHEY, CDR2 SVGAGI, per germline. V was cut by 7 bases and J by 4 bases, with 22 bases left in between. The CDR3 DNA reads TGTGCCAGCACTACGGTATCAGGGGAGGAGAGCTATGGCTACACCTTC. This sequence encodes CASTTVSGEESYGYTF.

V usage is TRBV30 and J usage is TRBJ1-1, with 7 bases identical to TRBD1. Looked up from germline, CDR1 is GTSNPN and CDR2 is SVGIG (reference sequence). V lost 3 bases to trimming and J lost 4 bases; unmatched junction nucleotides: 11. This CDR3 region has 15 residues. The DNA of the CDR3 is TGTGCCTGGAGGCCCGACGGCCAGGGGGGCACTGAAGCTTTCTTT. Its protein product is CAWRPDGQGGTEAFF.

V gene TRBV29-1 combines with J gene TRBJ2-3, with no clear D. V gave up 8 bases and J gave up 4 bases, with 7 bases separating them. The CDR3 consists of 10 residues. CDR1 and CDR2 (germline): SQVTM, ANQGSEA. The CDR3 DNA reads TGCAGCCCCGTCGCAGATACGCAGTATTTT. Translated, it gives CSPVADTQYF.

The rearrangement joins TRBV11-1 to TRBJ2-7; D might be TRBD2 (5 bases). This CDR3 is built from 15 residues. Per germline, CDR1 SGHAT and CDR2 FQDESV (reference sequence). V was pared by 0 bases and J by 3 bases, with 12 bases between. CDR3 amino acids: CASSLATRTDYEQYF. CDR3 sequence (DNA): TGTGCCAGCAGCTTAGCGACCCGGACTGACTACGAGCAGTACTTC.

The J gene is TRBJ2-7, the V gene TRBV20-1, with 7 positions matching TRBD1. The J segment lost 0 bases and the V segment lost 3 bases, leaving 2 bases of the junction unmatched. The V gene's germline CDR1 is DFQATT and CDR2 SNEGSKA (reference sequence). This CDR3 contains 13 residues. CDR3 loop: CSARDRISYEQYF. CDR3 in DNA: TGCAGTGCTAGGGACAGGATCTCCTACGAGCAGTACTTC.

J is TRBJ1-1 and V is TRBV5-6; D not resolved. This CDR3 region has 14 residues. CDR1 and CDR2 (germline): SGHDT, YYEEEE. V lost 0 bases to trimming and J lost 1 base, with 7 bases between them. The chain's CDR3 is CASSLELKNTEAFF. The CDR3, as DNA: TGTGCCAGCAGCTTGGAACTGAAGAACACTGAAGCTTTCTTT.

The chain combines TRBV27 with TRBJ2-1; 10 bases align to TRBD2. The V gene end was trimmed by 5 bases and the J gene end by 8 bases; junction bases not matched to a gene: 6. Germline V CDR1 and CDR2: MNHEY, SMNVEV (reference sequence). The CDR3 spans 14 residues. CDR3 in DNA: TGTGCCAGCAGTCAGGCTAGCGGGAGCTATGAGCAGTTCTTC. This encodes CASSQASGSYEQFF.

For the CDR3, the DNA is TGTGCCAGCAGCTTAGCACTTCACAATGAGCAGTTCTTC. Translated, it gives CASSLALHNEQFF. The chain has TRBV7-2 and TRBJ2-1; the D is unclear. V gave up 0 bases and J gave up 5 bases, with 5 bases separating them. The CDR3 has 13 amino acids. Looked up from germline, CDR1 is SGHTA and CDR2 is FQGNSA. Full variable domain (outside the CDR3, taken from reference TRBV7-2 and TRBJ2-1): GAGVSQSPSNKVTEKGKDVELRCDPISGHTALYWYRQSLGQGLEFLIYFQGNSAPDKSGLPSDRFSAERTGGSVSTLTIQRTQQEDSAVYLCASSLALHNEQFFGPGTRLTVL.